Presented here are 11 T cell receptor beta chains from one specimen sequenced in a study of PD-L1 blockade in urothelial cancer (dated by TCRdb to 2015 to 2018). Interpreted using the paper, the time point label stands for: pretreatment peripheral blood. The library relied on the immunoSEQ multiplex PCR assay. The immuneACCESS repertoire file appears here via TCRdb, limited to in-frame rearrangements. These files lack a portion of the clones; in checked studies, under half of the deficit traces to unresolved V genes, and the cause of the others is not known. The sample table records tens of thousands of clones; roughly 84% of these occur just once. Roughly 14% of the sample rests with the top ten. The source material was PBMCs, sampled around atezolizumab (anti-PD-L1) treatment. Source of these receptors: a man aged 55-75 years with urothelial cancer.

The chain has TRBV6-4 and TRBJ1-2; 8 bases fit TRBD1. Germline assignment: CDR1 MRHNA and CDR2 SNTAGT. The ends lost 6 bases at V and 0 bases at J; junction bases unmatched: 6. This CDR3 has 15 residues. CDR3 amino acids: CASRRQGAPNYGYTF. CDR3 in DNA: TGTGCCAGCAGACGTCAGGGGGCCCCTAACTATGGCTACACCTTC.

The chain recombines TRBV18 with TRBJ2-6; D is undetermined. Trimming left V 0 bases short and J 2 bases short, with 17 bases between. Germline CDR1 and CDR2: KGHSH and LQKENI. There are 19 residues in the CDR3. The CDR3 protein is CASSPPGSRAAPGANVLTF. CDR3 sequence (DNA): TGTGCCAGCTCACCACCGGGCTCTCGCGCAGCCCCTGGGGCCAACGTCCTGACTTTC. Drawing the rest from reference TRBV18 and TRBJ2-6, the complete variable domain is NAGVMQNPRHLVRRRGQEARLRCSPMKGHSHVYWYRQLPEEGLKFMVYLQKENIIDESGMPKERFSAEFPKEGPSILRIQQVVRGDSAAYFCASSPPGSRAAPGANVLTFGAGSRLTVL.

V usage is TRBV6-5 and J usage is TRBJ2-7; 10 bases align to TRBD1. This CDR3 contains 14 residues. Germline V gives CDR1 MNHEY, CDR2 SVGAGI. Trimming at V came to 2 bases and at J to 3 bases, leaving 1 base not matched to a gene. CDR3 in DNA: TGTGCCAGCAGTTACCGGGACAGGGGCTACGAGCAGTACTTC. Protein sequence: CASSYRDRGYEQYF.

A single count supports this clone. The J gene is TRBJ2-3, the V gene TRBV15, with 8 positions matching TRBD2. Germline V lookup: CDR1 LNHNV, CDR2 YYDKDF (reference sequence). Trimming removed 3 bases from V and 2 bases from J; junction bases left unmatched: 13. CDR3 length equals 18 residues. In DNA, the CDR3 is TGTGCCACCAGCAGTTTCCCGATTCGCGGGGGGTTCACAGATACGCAGTATTTT. Amino acid sequence: CATSSFPIRGGFTDTQYF.

The gene calls are TRBV6-5 and TRBJ1-5, with 8 bases that match TRBD1. V trimming: 6 bases; J trimming: 4 bases; junction bases outside the gene matches: 8. The germline gives CDR1 MNHEY, CDR2 SVGAGI. This CDR3 comprises 15 residues. The CDR3 DNA reads as TGTGCCAGCAGCTCGGACAGGGTTGGGAATCAGCCCCAGCATTTT. It yields the protein CASSSDRVGNQPQHF.

Only one count was recorded for this clone. The genes are TRBV19 and TRBJ1-2; TRBD1 matches 7 bases. The CDR3 consists of 16 residues. Germline loops: CDR1 LNHDA, CDR2 SQIVND (reference sequence). V dropped 8 bases and J dropped 4; count of bases not matched to a gene: 16. The CDR3 region is CASWTGSEGIRYGYTF. CDR3 sequence (DNA): TGTGCCAGTTGGACAGGCAGCGAGGGGATTCGCTATGGCTACACCTTC.

On this clone itself: The junction departs from the called germline gene at one end, perhaps through a read error. V is TRBV5-5 and J is TRBJ1-4, with a tentative D call TRBD1 (6 bases). The germline gives CDR1 SGHKS, CDR2 YYEKEE (reference sequence). The CDR3 has 16 residues. The CDR3 sequence: CASSQLQGRLNEKLFF. The CDR3 DNA reads TGCGCCAGCAGCCAGTTACAGGGAAGGCTTAATGAAAAACTGTTTTTT.

The chain is built from TRBV4-2 and TRBJ1-1; no clear D. V lost 0 bases, J lost 0 bases, and 14 bases lay in between. The CDR3 runs 17 residues. CDR1 and CDR2 from the germline V gene are LGHNA and YNFKEQ. This chain's CDR3 is CASSQERGEKMNTEAFF. The CDR3 region has the DNA TGTGCCAGCAGCCAAGAGAGAGGCGAGAAAATGAACACTGAAGCTTTCTTT.

V gene TRBV7-2 combines with J gene TRBJ1-6; a possible D gene is TRBD1 (5 bases). CDR3 length equals 13 residues. The V end was cut by 6 bases, the J end by 8 bases, with 11 bases between. Germline V gene sequence: CDR1 SGHTA, CDR2 FQGNSA. CDR3 loop: CASRTDNYSPLHF. CDR3 bases: TGTGCCAGCAGAACGGACAATTATTCACCCCTCCACTTT.

The J gene is TRBJ2-5, the V gene TRBV5-1; possibly TRBD2 for D (5 bases). The CDR3 sequence is 15 residues long. V was clipped by 5 bases and J by 5 bases, with 19 bases between them. CDR1 is SGHRS and CDR2 is YFSETQ in the germline V gene. This CDR3 reads CASSPPTEAGETQYF. DNA of the CDR3: TGCGCCAGCAGTCCTCCGACGGAGGCCGGGGAGACCCAGTACTTC.

The rearrangement uses TRBV10-3 and TRBJ2-2; a possible D gene is TRBD1 (5 bases). V was pared by 7 bases and J by 5 bases, with 11 bases between. The CDR3 spans 13 residues. Germline V gives CDR1 ENHRY, CDR2 SYGVKD. DNA for the CDR3: TGTGCCATCACAGGGTCAGGAACCGGGGAGCTGTTTTTT. It codes for CAITGSGTGELFF.